The rows below give T cell receptor beta chains drawn from one sample of a study of T-cell reconstitution after alpha-beta-depleted transplantation in children. MiXCR, run by TCRdb on the PCR reads, gives a single entry per CDR3 protein. The sample contains some 300,000 distinct CDR3 sequences, just over 7.5% of which appear only once. The sequences come from peripheral blood, collected 360 days after TCRalphabeta/CD19-depleted stem cell transplant. The receptors were sampled from a female patient aged 2-15 years who had a stem cell transplant for Fanconi anemia, so the T cells may come from the graft donor. The CDR3 runs from the conserved cysteine through the conserved F or W. A D gene is named only where the DNA matches it firmly. Rows give clone size only sometimes, using once, few, many, or a class for an expanded clone.

V,D,J,size,CDR3,DNA
TRBV6-1,NA,TRBJ2-3,many,CASRAPGRGDTQYF,TGTGCCAGCAGGGCTCCAGGTCGGGGGGATACGCAGTATTTT
TRBV12-3/TRBV12-4,NA,TRBJ2-4,many,CASSELAKNIQYF,TGTGCCAGCAGCGAACTAGCCAAAAACATTCAGTACTTC
TRBV3-1,NA,TRBJ2-5,NA,CASSQGVNPETQYF,TGTGCCAGCAGCCAGGGGGTAAATCCCGAGACCCAGTACTTC
TRBV2,TRBD1,TRBJ2-7,few,CASRRTGATYEQYF,TGTGCCAGCAGGCGGACAGGAGCCACCTACGAGCAGTACTTC
TRBV10-3,NA,TRBJ2-1,many,CAISESSAMRGRAGKLEQFF,TGTGCCATCAGTGAGTCTTCGGCAATGAGGGGGAGGGCCGGGAAGCTTGAGCAGTTCTTC
TRBV20-1,NA,TRBJ1-6,many,CSARAATMNSPLHF,TGCAGTGCTAGAGCGGCTACTATGAATTCACCCCTCCACTTT
TRBV15,NA,TRBJ2-3,few,CATSRGLDTQYF,TGTGCCACCAGCAGAGGGTTGGATACGCAGTATTTT
TRBV5-1,NA,TRBJ1-2,many,CASSLVSGTGDNGYTF,TGCGCCAGCAGCTTGGTCTCGGGGACCGGGGATAATGGCTACACCTTC
TRBV7-8,NA,TRBJ1-5,few,CASSLAVTDQPQHF,TGTGCCAGCAGCTTGGCCGTGACTGATCAGCCCCAGCATTTT
TRBV12-3/TRBV12-4,NA,TRBJ1-4,NA,CASSLGDGKNEKLFF,TGTGCCAGCAGTTTAGGGGACGGAAAGAATGAAAAACTGTTTTTT
TRBV4-2,NA,TRBJ1-1,NA,CASSRGRLSTEAFF,TGTGCCAGCAGCCGCGGACGGCTGAGCACTGAAGCTTTCTTT
TRBV13,TRBD2,TRBJ2-5,NA,CASSLGPAGGGETQYF,TGTGCCAGCAGCTTAGGGCCAGCGGGGGGCGGAGAGACCCAGTACTTC
TRBV6-5,NA,TRBJ1-6,NA,CASRGTDLRDRSPLHF,TGTGCCAGCCGAGGGACGGATTTGAGGGACCGTTCACCCCTCCACTTT
TRBV28,TRBD2,TRBJ2-1,few,CASSLYGSGSYNEQFF,TGTGCCAGCAGTTTATACGGTAGCGGGTCCTACAATGAGCAGTTCTTC
TRBV28,NA,TRBJ2-3,many,CASSFPPARRGTWGDTQYF,TGTGCCAGCAGTTTCCCCCCCGCGAGACGGGGTACGTGGGGTGATACGCAGTATTTT
TRBV5-6,NA,TRBJ2-5,many,CASSLGVRQETQYF,TGTGCCAGCAGCTTGGGGGTTCGGCAAGAGACCCAGTACTTC
TRBV20-1,NA,TRBJ2-3,many,CSAQGLAADTQYF,TGCAGTGCCCAGGGACTTGCCGCAGATACGCAGTATTTT
TRBV6-2/TRBV6-3,TRBD2,TRBJ2-1,many,CASSYSIGSGRGYNEQFF,TGTGCCAGCAGTTACTCGATAGGGAGCGGGCGGGGGTACAATGAGCAGTTCTTC
TRBV3-1,TRBD1,TRBJ1-4,NA,CASSRGTGDGLFF,TGTGCCAGCAGCCGAGGGACAGGTGATGGTCTGTTTTTT
TRBV5-1,TRBD2,TRBJ2-1,many,CASRFLAGGYTDEQFF,TGCGCCAGCAGATTTCTAGCGGGGGGTTATACGGATGAGCAGTTCTTC
TRBV12-3/TRBV12-4,TRBD1,TRBJ1-4,many,CASSLSPGGGSADKLFF,TGTGCCAGCAGTTTGAGCCCAGGGGGGGGTAGCGCGGACAAACTGTTTTTT
TRBV27,NA,TRBJ2-1,many,CASSLAGPQSLDEQFF,TGTGCCAGCAGTTTAGCGGGCCCCCAAAGTCTCGATGAGCAGTTCTTC
TRBV12-3/TRBV12-4,NA,TRBJ1-2,NA,CASRLWEGNYGYTF,TGTGCCAGCAGGCTTTGGGAGGGCAACTATGGCTACACCTTC
TRBV20-1,NA,TRBJ2-1,many,CSARGWQNNEQFF,TGCAGTGCTAGGGGATGGCAGAACAATGAGCAGTTCTTC
TRBV20-1,NA,TRBJ2-5,many,CSARDLTDQETQYF,TGCAGTGCTAGAGATCTGACAGACCAAGAGACCCAGTACTTC
TRBV2,NA,TRBJ1-2,few,CASSLRTVYGYTF,TGTGCCAGCTCCCTCCGGACAGTCTATGGCTACACCTTC
TRBV20-1,NA,TRBJ2-3,many,CSARFSSTDTQYF,TGCAGTGCTAGATTCTCTTCCACAGATACGCAGTATTTT
TRBV14,NA,TRBJ1-1,few,CASSQSWTEAFF,TGTGCCAGCAGCCAGAGTTGGACTGAAGCTTTCTTT
TRBV20-1,NA,TRBJ1-1,many,CSARDLAGRAEAFF,TGCAGTGCTAGAGATCTGGCAGGCAGGGCTGAAGCTTTCTTT
TRBV20-1,NA,TRBJ2-5,many,CSASPNQETQYF,TGCAGTGCTAGTCCCAATCAAGAGACCCAGTACTTC
TRBV28,NA,TRBJ2-7,many,CASKKGPETYEQYF,TGTGCCAGCAAAAAAGGACCCGAGACCTACGAGCAGTACTTC
TRBV7-9,NA,TRBJ1-1,many,CASVGGLNTEAFF,TGTGCCAGCGTCGGGGGGTTGAACACTGAAGCTTTCTTT
TRBV5-5,TRBD2,TRBJ2-7,few,CASSPERGTIYEQYF,TGTGCCAGCAGCCCCGAGCGGGGGACTATCTACGAGCAGTACTTC
TRBV5-1,NA,TRBJ2-7,many,CASSSRGQGLREQYF,TGCGCCAGCAGCTCCAGGGGCCAGGGACTGAGAGAGCAGTACTTC
TRBV7-9,NA,TRBJ2-1,many,CASSEPLWGARNEQFF,TGTGCCAGCAGCGAACCTTTGTGGGGGGCGAGGAATGAGCAGTTCTTC
TRBV6-1,NA,TRBJ1-1,NA,CASSEAPGHGAFF,TGTGCCAGCAGTGAAGCGCCCGGCCACGGAGCTTTCTTT
TRBV9,NA,TRBJ1-2,many,CASSPRDTYGYTF,TGTGCCAGCAGCCCAAGGGACACCTATGGCTACACCTTC
TRBV10-3,TRBD1,TRBJ1-2,many,CAITDRTGDNYGYTF,TGTGCCATCACTGATAGGACAGGGGACAACTATGGCTACACCTTC
TRBV7-8,NA,TRBJ1-1,few,CASSLGRWRGGTEAFF,TGTGCCAGCAGCTTAGGGCGTTGGAGGGGAGGCACTGAAGCTTTCTTT
TRBV7-9,NA,TRBJ2-1,few,CASSLADGPLQFF,TGTGCCAGCAGCTTAGCGGACGGACCTTTGCAGTTCTTC
TRBV3-1,NA,TRBJ2-1,few,CASSLQGGHSYNEQFF,TGTGCCAGCAGCCTGCAGGGGGGCCACTCCTACAATGAGCAGTTCTTC
TRBV5-1,NA,TRBJ2-5,few,CASRADSYQETQYF,TGCGCCAGCAGGGCTGACAGTTACCAAGAGACCCAGTACTTC
TRBV12-3/TRBV12-4,NA,TRBJ1-5,many,CASSLTIQGTQHF,TGTGCCAGCAGTTTAACCATTCAAGGGACCCAGCATTTT
TRBV7-8,NA,TRBJ1-1,many,CASSSSPRVEAFF,TGTGCCAGCAGCTCGTCGCCCCGGGTGGAAGCTTTCTTT
TRBV9,NA,TRBJ2-7,many,CASSVNSREQYF,TGTGCCAGCAGCGTGAACTCTAGGGAGCAGTACTTC
TRBV12-3/TRBV12-4,NA,TRBJ2-3,many,CASSLWGERADTQYF,TGTGCCAGCAGTTTATGGGGGGAGAGGGCTGATACGCAGTATTTT
TRBV5-1,TRBD1,TRBJ1-3,many,CASSLTGGRNTIYF,TGCGCCAGCAGCTTGACAGGGGGGCGAAACACCATATATTTT